The clone carrying this TCR beta chain was recorded at least ten times. Its antigen is currently unknown. The data derive from a study of Graves' ophthalmopathy and Graves' hyperthyroidism. In the study overall: Peripheral blood samples were taken at initial diagnosis, before any treatment. Regarding the study as a whole: Built on 13 signatures, a model told ophthalmopathy apart from stable hyperthyroidism with approximately 91% sensitivity and 75% to 82% specificity.

Amplification from RNA transcripts yielded the TCR beta CDR3 regions. Scientists carried out first-round RT-PCR using HTBI primers and then a second-round multiplex PCR. Via MiXCR, TCRdb re-called the multiplex PCR reads, giving one row per CDR3 protein. The table includes tens of thousands of distinct CDR3 sequences, 45% to 60% detected once. The CDR3 sequence is 15 residues long. Germline V gene data show CDR1 as LGHDT and CDR2 as YNNKEL (reference sequence). V shed 4 bases and J shed 5 bases, with 17 bases lying between them. Sequenced sample: peripheral blood. The chain recombines TRBV3-1 with TRBJ2-5; D is perhaps TRBD2 (5 bases). The TCR sequence derives from an adult man with Graves' ophthalmopathy. In nucleotides, the CDR3 is TGTGCCAGCAGCCGAACTGAGGGCGAGATCGAGACCCAGTACTTC. It specifies CASSRTEGEIETQYF.